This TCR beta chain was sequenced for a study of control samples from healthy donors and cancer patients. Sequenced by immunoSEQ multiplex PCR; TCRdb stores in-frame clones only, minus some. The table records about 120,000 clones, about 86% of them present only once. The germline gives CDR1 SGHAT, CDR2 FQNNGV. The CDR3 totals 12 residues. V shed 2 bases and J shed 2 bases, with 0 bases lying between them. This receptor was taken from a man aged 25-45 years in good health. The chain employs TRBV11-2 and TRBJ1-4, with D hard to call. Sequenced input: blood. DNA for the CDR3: TGTGCCAGCAGCTTAACTAATGAAAAACTGTTTTTT. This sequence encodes CASSLTNEKLFF. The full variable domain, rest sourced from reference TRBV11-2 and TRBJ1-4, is EAGVAQSPRYKIIEKRQSVAFWCNPISGHATLYWYQQILGQGPKLLIQFQNNGVVDDSQLPKDRFSAERLKGVDSTLKIQPAKLEDSAVYLCASSLTNEKLFFGSGTQLSVL.